This T cell receptor (beta chain) stems from a study of cytomegalovirus exposure and HLA in healthy donors. Study as a whole: The roughly 670 first-cohort repertoires shared a platform with the 120 or so validation repertoires, as reported in a later analysis. Overall study findings and caveats: That first-cohort TCR clusters tended to co-occur in the roughly 120 validation repertoires was found in a later analysis. Most TCRs appeared rarely, but some public TCRs recurred in many donors.

The method was immunoSEQ multiplex PCR; TCRdb's version includes in-frame clones alone and lacks a portion of them. The sample lists 90,000 to 150,000 clones; roughly 90% were seen once. CDR1 is LGHNA, CDR2 YSLEER, per germline. This CDR3 has 20 amino acids. With V trimmed by 0 bases and J by 0 bases, 12 bases remained unmatched. The donors were part of the validation cohort of roughly 110 subjects. That cohort was separate from the first cohort, which comprised fewer than 800 subjects. A word on this clone: The antigen remains unidentified.

The sequencing input was PBMCs. The chain combines TRBV4-3 with TRBJ2-2, with 8 positions matching TRBD2. This receptor was obtained from a woman aged 18 to 35 in good health and CMV-seropositive. CDR3 amino acids: CASSQEVASGHPTNTGELFF. In DNA form, the CDR3 reads TGCGCCAGCAGCCAAGAGGTAGCTAGCGGGCACCCTACGAACACCGGGGAGCTGTTTTTT.